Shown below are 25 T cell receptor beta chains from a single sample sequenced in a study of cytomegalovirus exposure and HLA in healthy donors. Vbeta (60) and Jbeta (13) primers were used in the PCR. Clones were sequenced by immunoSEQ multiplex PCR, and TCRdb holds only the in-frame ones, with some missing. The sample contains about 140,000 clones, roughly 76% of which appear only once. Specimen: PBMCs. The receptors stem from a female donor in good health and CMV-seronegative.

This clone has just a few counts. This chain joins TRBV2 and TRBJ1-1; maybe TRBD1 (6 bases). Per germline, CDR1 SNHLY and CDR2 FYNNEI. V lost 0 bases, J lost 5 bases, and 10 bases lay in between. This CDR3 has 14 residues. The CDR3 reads CASSEAHRETEAFF. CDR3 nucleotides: TGTGCCAGCAGTGAAGCGCACAGGGAGACTGAAGCTTTCTTT.

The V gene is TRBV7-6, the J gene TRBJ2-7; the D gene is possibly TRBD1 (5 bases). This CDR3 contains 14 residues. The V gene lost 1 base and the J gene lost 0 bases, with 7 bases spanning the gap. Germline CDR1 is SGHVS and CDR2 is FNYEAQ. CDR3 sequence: CASSLGGGSYEQYF. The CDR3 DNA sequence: TGTGCCAGCAGCTTAGGGGGCGGCTCCTACGAGCAGTACTTC.

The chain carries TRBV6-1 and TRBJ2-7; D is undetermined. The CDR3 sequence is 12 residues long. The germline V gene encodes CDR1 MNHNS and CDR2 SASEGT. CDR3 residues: CGVLGLVYEQYF. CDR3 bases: TGTGGGGTTCTGGGCCTCGTCTACGAGCAGTACTTC.

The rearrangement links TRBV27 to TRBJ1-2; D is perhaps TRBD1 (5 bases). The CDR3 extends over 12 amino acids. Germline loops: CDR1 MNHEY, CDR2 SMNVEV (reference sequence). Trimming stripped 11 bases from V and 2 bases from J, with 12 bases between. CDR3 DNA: TGTGCCCGCGGGACTCCGAACTATGGCTACACCTTC. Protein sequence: CARGTPNYGYTF.

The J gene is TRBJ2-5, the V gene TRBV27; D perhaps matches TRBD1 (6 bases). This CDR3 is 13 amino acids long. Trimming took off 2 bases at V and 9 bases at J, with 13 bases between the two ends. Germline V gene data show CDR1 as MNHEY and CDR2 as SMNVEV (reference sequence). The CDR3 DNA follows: TGTGCCAGCAGTTTAGGATCACAGGGAGCCCAGTACTTC. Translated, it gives CASSLGSQGAQYF.

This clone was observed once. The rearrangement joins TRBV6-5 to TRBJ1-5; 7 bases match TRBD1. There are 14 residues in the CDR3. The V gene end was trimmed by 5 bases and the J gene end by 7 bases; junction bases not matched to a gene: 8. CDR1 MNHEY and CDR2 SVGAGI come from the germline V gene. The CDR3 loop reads CASSPRGRSQPQHF. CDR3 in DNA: TGTGCCAGCAGTCCAAGGGGGCGGTCACAGCCCCAGCATTTT.

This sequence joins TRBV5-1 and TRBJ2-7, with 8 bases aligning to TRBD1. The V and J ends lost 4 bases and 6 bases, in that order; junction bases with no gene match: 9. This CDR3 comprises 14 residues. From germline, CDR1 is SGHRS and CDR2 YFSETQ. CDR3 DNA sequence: TGCGCCAGCAGCCAAACCTCGACAGGGGCCGAGCAGTACTTC. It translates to CASSQTSTGAEQYF.

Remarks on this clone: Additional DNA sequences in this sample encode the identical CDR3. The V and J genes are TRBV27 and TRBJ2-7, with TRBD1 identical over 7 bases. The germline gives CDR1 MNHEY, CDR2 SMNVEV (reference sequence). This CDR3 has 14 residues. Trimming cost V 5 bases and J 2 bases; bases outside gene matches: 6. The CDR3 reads CASSPRQGAYEQYF. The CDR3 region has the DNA TGTGCCAGCAGTCCCAGACAGGGCGCCTACGAGCAGTACTTC.

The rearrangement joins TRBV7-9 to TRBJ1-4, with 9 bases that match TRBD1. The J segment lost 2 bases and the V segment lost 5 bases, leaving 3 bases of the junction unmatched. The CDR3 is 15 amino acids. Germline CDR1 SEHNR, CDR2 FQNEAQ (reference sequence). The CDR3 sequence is CASSTGGETNEKLFF. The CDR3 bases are TGTGCCAGCAGCACAGGGGGCGAGACTAATGAAAAACTGTTTTTT.

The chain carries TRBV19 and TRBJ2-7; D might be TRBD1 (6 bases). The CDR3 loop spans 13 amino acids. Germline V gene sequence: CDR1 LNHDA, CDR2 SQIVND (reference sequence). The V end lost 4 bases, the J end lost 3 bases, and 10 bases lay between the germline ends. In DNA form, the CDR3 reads TGTGCCAGTAGTAACCTAGGGGGCTACGAGCAGTACTTC. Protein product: CASSNLGGYEQYF.

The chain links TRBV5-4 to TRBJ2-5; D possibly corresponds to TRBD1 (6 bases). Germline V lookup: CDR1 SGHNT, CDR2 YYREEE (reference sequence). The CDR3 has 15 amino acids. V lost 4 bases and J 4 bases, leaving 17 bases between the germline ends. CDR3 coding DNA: TGTGCCAGCAGCCTCGACAGGCAGATGAGAGAGACCCAGTACTTC. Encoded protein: CASSLDRQMRETQYF.

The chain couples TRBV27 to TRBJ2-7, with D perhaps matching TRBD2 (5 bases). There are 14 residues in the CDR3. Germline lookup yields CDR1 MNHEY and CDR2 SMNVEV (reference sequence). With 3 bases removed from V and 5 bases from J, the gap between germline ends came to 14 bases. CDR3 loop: CASSFLGSQNEQYF. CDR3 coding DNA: TGTGCCAGCAGTTTCTTGGGGAGTCAAAACGAGCAGTACTTC.

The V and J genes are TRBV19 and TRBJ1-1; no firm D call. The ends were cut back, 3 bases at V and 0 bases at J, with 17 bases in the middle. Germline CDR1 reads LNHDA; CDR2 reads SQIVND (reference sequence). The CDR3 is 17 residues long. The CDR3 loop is CASSIGLVFPMNTEAFF. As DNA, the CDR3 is TGTGCCAGTAGTATTGGGCTTGTATTCCCCATGAACACTGAAGCTTTCTTT.

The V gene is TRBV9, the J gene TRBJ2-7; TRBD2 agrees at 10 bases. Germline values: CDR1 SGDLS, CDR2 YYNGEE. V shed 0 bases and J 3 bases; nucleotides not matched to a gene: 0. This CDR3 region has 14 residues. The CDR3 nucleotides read TGTGCCAGCAGCGTAGCTAGCGGGAGCTACGAGCAGTACTTC. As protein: CASSVASGSYEQYF.

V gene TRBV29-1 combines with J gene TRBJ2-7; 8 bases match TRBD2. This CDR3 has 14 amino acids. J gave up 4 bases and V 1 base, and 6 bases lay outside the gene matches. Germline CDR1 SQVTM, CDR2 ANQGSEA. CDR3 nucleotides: TGCAGCGTTGAAGTATCTCGGGAGGGATACGAGCAGTACTTC. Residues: CSVEVSREGYEQYF.

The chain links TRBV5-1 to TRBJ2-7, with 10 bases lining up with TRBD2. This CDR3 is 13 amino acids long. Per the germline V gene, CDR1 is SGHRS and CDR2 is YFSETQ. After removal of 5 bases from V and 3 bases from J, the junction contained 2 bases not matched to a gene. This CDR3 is CASRVAGGYEQYF. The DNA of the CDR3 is TGCGCCAGCAGGGTAGCGGGAGGCTACGAGCAGTACTTC.

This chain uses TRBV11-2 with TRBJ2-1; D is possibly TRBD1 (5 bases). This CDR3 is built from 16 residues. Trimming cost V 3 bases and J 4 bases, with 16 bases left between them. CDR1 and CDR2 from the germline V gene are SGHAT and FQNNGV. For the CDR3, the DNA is TGTGCCAGCAGCTTTCTAGGGGTCACTTTATACAATGAGCAGTTCTTC. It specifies CASSFLGVTLYNEQFF.

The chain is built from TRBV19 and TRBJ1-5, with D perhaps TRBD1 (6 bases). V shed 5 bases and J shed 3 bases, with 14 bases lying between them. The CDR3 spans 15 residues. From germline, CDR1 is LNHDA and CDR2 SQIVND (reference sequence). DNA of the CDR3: TGTGCCAGTAGTTCCCAAACAGGGTTCAATCAGCCCCAGCATTTT. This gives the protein CASSSQTGFNQPQHF.

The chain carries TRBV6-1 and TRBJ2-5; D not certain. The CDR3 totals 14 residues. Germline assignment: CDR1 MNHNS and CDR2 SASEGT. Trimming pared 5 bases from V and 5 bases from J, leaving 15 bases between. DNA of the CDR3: TGTGCCAGCAGTCCCGCTACAGCCAGGGAGACCCAGTACTTC. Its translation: CASSPATARETQYF.

The CDR3 here is CASRPDRTGELFF. The CDR3 DNA is TGTGCCAGCAGACCCGACAGGACCGGGGAGCTGTTTTTT. The rearrangement links TRBV5-4 to TRBJ2-2, with D maybe TRBD1 (6 bases). Per the germline V gene, CDR1 is SGHNT and CDR2 is YYREEE (reference sequence). V lost 5 bases and J 5 bases, leaving 10 bases between the germline ends. The CDR3 has 13 amino acids.

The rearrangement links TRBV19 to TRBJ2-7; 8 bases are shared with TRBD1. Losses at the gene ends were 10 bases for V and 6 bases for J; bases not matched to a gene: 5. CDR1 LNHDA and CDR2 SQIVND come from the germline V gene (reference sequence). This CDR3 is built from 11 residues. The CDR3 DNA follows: TGTGCCACTAGGACAGGGAGCGAGCAGTACTTC. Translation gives CATRTGSEQYF.

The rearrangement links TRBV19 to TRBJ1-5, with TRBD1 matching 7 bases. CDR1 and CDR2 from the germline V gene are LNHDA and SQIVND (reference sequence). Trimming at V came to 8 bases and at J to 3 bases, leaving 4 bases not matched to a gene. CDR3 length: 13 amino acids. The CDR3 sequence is CASSTGYNQPQHF. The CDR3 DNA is TGTGCCAGTTCGACAGGGTACAATCAGCCCCAGCATTTT.

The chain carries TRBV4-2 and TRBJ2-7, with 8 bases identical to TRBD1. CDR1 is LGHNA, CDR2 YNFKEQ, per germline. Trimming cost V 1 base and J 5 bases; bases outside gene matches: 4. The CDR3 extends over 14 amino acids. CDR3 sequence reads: CASSQANRGDEQYF. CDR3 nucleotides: TGTGCCAGCAGCCAAGCTAACAGGGGGGACGAGCAGTACTTC.

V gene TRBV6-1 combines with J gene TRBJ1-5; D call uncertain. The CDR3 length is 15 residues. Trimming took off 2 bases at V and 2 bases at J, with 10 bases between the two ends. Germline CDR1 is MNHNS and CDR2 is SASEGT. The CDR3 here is CASSETSGGNQPQHF. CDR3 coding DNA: TGTGCCAGCAGTGAAACTTCCGGAGGCAATCAGCCCCAGCATTTT.

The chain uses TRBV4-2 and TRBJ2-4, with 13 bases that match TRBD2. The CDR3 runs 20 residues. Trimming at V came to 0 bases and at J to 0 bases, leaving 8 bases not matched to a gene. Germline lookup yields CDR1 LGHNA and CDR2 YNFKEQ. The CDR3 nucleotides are TGTGCCAGCAGCCAAGATTCCACTAGCGGGAGGGCCCTAGCCAAAAACATTCAGTACTTC. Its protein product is CASSQDSTSGRALAKNIQYF.